This T cell receptor (beta chain) was profiled in a study of shared clonotypes between healthy human individuals. Findings and limits, study-wide: Large depth notwithstanding, sorted-subset sequencing proved incomplete by rarefaction.

Concerning this clone itself: Antigen: not known.

V was pared by 2 bases and J by 2 bases, with 9 bases between. Per the germline V gene, CDR1 is MNHEY and CDR2 is SMNVEV (reference sequence). The CDR3 contains 15 residues. As defined, naive CD8 cells were CD45RO-negative and positively selected for CCR7, with terminally differentiated effector memory CD45RA+ cells excluded. Splitting of each subset's genomic DNA was done evenly across several immunoSEQ plates. Libraries were prepared by immunoSEQ multiplex PCR; TCRdb keeps only in-frame clonotypes and omits some of them. The profile covers over 2,000,000 clones, with over 85% appearing a single time and more than 1.5% taken by the ten largest.

The specimen sequenced was naive CD8+ T cells from PBMCs. The source is a man aged 18 to 29 in good health. Some clones in this sample may be carry-over from other donors' samples. This sequence joins TRBV27 and TRBJ1-4; D may be TRBD1 (5 bases). CDR3 amino acids: CASSLGGGTNEKLFF. In nucleotides, the CDR3 is TGTGCCAGCAGTTTAGGGGGAGGGACTAATGAAAAACTGTTTTTT.